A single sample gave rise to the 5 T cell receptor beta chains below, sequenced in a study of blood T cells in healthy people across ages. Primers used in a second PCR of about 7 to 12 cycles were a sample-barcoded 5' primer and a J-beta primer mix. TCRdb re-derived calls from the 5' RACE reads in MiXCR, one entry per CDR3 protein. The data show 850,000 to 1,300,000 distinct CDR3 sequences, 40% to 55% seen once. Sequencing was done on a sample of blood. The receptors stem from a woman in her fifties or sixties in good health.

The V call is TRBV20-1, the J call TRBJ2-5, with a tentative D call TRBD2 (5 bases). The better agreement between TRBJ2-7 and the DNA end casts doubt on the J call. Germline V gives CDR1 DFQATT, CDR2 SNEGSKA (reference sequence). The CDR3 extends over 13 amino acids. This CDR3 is CSARLTSPGEQYF. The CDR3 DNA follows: TGCAGTGCAAGACTTACTAGTCCGGGCGAGCAGTACTTC.

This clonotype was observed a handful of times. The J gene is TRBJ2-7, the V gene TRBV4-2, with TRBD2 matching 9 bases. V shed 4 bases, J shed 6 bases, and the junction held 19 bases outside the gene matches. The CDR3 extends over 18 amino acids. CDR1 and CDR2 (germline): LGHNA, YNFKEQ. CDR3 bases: TGTGCCAGCAGCCCCGAGCGTAGCGGGAGTAACCTGTTGGCCGAGCAGTACTTC. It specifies CASSPERSGSNLLAEQYF.

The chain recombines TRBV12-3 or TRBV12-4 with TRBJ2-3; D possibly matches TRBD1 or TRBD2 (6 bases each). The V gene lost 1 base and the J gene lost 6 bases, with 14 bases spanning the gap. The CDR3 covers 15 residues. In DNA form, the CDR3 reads TGTGCCAGCAGTTTAGACCGGAGGGGGTCGGATACGCAGTATTTT. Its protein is CASSLDRRGSDTQYF.

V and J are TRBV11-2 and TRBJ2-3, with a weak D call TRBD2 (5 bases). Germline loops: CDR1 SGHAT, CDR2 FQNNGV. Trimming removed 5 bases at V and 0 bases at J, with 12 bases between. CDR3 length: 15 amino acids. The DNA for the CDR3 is TGTGCCAGCAGCGAACAGCGCGGGAGCACAGATACGCAGTATTTT. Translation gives CASSEQRGSTDTQYF.

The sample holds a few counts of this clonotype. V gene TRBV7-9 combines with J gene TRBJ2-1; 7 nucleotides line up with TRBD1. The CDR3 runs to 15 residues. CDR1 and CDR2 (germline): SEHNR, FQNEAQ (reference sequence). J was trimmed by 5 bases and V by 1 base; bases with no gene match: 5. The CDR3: CASSLGEGANNEQFF. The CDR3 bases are TGTGCCAGCAGCTTAGGTGAGGGGGCCAACAATGAGCAGTTCTTC. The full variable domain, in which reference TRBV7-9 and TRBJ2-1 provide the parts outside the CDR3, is DTGVSQNPRHKITKRGQNVTFRCDPISEHNRLYWYRQTLGQGPEFLTYFQNEAQLEKSRLLSDRFSAERPKGSFSTLEIQRTEQGDSAMYLCASSLGEGANNEQFFGPGTRLTVL.